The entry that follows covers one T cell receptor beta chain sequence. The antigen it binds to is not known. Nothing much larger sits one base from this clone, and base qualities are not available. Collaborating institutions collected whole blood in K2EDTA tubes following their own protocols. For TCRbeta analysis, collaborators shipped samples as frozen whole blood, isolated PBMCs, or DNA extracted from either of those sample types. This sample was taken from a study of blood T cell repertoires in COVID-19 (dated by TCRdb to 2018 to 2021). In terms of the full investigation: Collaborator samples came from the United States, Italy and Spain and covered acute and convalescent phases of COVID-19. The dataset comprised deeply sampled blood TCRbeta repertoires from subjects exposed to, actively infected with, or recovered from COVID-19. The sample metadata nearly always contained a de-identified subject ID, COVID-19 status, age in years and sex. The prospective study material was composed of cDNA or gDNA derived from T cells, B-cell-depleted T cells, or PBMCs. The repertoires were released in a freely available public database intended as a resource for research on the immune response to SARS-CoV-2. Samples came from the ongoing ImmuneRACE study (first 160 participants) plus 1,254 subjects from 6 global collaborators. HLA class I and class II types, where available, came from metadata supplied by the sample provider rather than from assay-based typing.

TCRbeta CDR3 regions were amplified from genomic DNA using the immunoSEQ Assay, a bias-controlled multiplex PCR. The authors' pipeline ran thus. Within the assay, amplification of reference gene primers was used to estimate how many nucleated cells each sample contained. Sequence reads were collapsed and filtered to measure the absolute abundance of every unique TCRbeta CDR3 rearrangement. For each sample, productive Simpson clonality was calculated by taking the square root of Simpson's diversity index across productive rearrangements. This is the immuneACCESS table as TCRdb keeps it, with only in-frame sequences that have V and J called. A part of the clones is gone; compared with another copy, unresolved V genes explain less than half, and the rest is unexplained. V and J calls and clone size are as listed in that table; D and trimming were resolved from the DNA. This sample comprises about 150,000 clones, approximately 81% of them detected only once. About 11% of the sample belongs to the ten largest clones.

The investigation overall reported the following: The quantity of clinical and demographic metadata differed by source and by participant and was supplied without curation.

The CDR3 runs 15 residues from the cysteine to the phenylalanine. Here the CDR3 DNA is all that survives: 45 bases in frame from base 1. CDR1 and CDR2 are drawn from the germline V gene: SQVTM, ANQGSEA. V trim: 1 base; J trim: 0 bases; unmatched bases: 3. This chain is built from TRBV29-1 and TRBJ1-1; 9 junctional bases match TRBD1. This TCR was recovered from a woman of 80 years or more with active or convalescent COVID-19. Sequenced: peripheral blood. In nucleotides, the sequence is TGCAGCGTTGAAGGCGGACAGGGGATGAACACTGAAGCTTTCTTT. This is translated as CSVEGGQGMNTEAFF.